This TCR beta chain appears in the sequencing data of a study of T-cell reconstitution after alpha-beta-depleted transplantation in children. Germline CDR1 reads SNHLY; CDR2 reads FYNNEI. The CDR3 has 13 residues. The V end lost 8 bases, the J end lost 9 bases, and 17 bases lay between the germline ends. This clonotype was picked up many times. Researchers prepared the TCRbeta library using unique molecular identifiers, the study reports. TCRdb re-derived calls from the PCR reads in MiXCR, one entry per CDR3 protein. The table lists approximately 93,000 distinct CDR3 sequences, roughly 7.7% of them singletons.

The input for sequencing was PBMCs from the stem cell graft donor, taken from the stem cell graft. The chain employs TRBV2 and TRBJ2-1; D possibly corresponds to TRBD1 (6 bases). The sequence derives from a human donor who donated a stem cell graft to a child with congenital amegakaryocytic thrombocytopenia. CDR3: CASSVQGLSEQFF. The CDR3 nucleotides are TGTGCCAGCTCGGTGCAGGGGTTGTCTGAGCAGTTCTTC.